One and the same sample provided the 14 T cell receptor beta chains below, sequenced in a study of blood T cell repertoires in COVID-19. Libraries were prepared by immunoSEQ multiplex PCR; TCRdb keeps only in-frame clonotypes and omits some of them. This table has 150,000 to 200,000 clones, 70% to 90% appearing once. Sequencing input: PBMCs or T cells enriched from blood (not recorded which). The receptor set was obtained from a man aged 40-50 years who had recovered from COVID-19.

The rearrangement joins TRBV5-1 to TRBJ1-3; D is ambiguous. This CDR3 is 15 amino acids long. Germline V gene lookup returns CDR1 SGHRS and CDR2 YFSETQ. V was pared by 0 bases and J by 0 bases, with 7 bases between. CDR3 in DNA: TGCGCCAGCAGCTTGGTAGCAGCCTCTGGAAACACCATATATTTT. This sequence encodes CASSLVAASGNTIYF.

This clone was seen a single time. The chain recombines TRBV7-2 with TRBJ1-6; a possible D gene is TRBD1 (5 bases). Germline V gives CDR1 SGHTA, CDR2 FQGNSA. Trimming stripped 2 bases from V and 8 bases from J, with 10 bases between. The CDR3 is 14 residues long. The CDR3: CASSLKGMDSPLHF. The CDR3 nucleotides are TGTGCCAGCAGCTTAAAGGGGATGGATTCACCCCTCCACTTT.

The CDR3 DNA reads as TGTGCCAGCAGCCAAGGCGGTAGACAGGGGAGAAACACCATATATTTT. Its protein is CASSQGGRQGRNTIYF. The gene calls are TRBV3-1 (or the pseudogene TRBV3-2) and TRBJ1-3, with 8 bases fitting TRBD1. The CDR3 spans 16 residues. Germline V CDR1 and CDR2: LGHDT, YNNKEL (reference sequence). V lost 1 base, J lost 5 bases, and 7 bases stayed unmatched.

The J gene is TRBJ1-4, the V gene TRBV15; D unclear. Trimming stripped 0 bases from V and 3 bases from J, with 14 bases between. There are 17 residues in the CDR3. CDR1 and CDR2 (germline): LNHNV, YYDKDF (reference sequence). The chain's CDR3 is CATSRDWETQANEKLFF. CDR3 DNA sequence: TGTGCCACCAGCAGAGATTGGGAGACTCAGGCTAATGAAAAACTGTTTTTT.

The CDR3 sequence is CASSMDTGNEAFF. For the CDR3, the DNA is TGTGCCAGCTCAATGGACACAGGGAATGAAGCTTTCTTT. This chain joins TRBV18 and TRBJ1-1, with D maybe TRBD1 (6 bases). From germline, CDR1 is KGHSH and CDR2 LQKENI. This CDR3 contains 13 residues. Deletions cut 5 bases from V and 7 bases from J, with 14 bases between.

This clone has just a few counts. This sequence joins TRBV6-5 and TRBJ1-1; possibly TRBD1 for D (6 bases). CDR1 and CDR2 (germline): MNHEY, SVGAGI. Trimming left V 10 bases short and J 4 bases short, with 19 bases between. There are 14 residues in the CDR3. This CDR3 reads CATDPQGGGTEAFF. CDR3 coding DNA: TGTGCCACCGATCCACAGGGCGGGGGCACTGAAGCTTTCTTT.

The genes are TRBV2 and TRBJ2-3, with a possible D match to TRBD2 (6 bases). Between the trimmed V and J ends, which lost 2 bases and 1 base, there was a span of 16 bases. Per the germline V gene, CDR1 is SNHLY and CDR2 is FYNNEI. The CDR3 has 17 residues. The CDR3 coding sequence is TGTGCCAGCAGTGAATTTGGAGGGACCACCCGCACAGATACGCAGTATTTT. This sequence encodes CASSEFGGTTRTDTQYF.

CDR3 in DNA: TGTGCCAGCTCCGGGACAGGGGACACCGGGGAGCTGTTTTTT. This codes for CASSGTGDTGELFF. The chain employs TRBV6-4 and TRBJ2-2; 10 nucleotides match TRBD1. In germline, CDR1 is MRHNA, CDR2 SNTAGT. The CDR3 runs to 14 residues. The V and J ends lost 8 bases and 3 bases, in that order; junction bases with no gene match: 3.

This chain links TRBV2 with TRBJ2-4; 7 bases are shared with TRBD1. Germline V lookup: CDR1 SNHLY, CDR2 FYNNEI. The CDR3 length is 14 residues. J lost 5 bases, V lost 6 bases, and 7 bases had no gene match. The CDR3 here is CASSPTGVENIQYF. Here the CDR3 DNA reads TGTGCCAGCAGCCCTACAGGGGTTGAAAACATTCAGTACTTC.

J is TRBJ2-3 and V is TRBV15; possible D gene TRBD2, 6 bases. In germline, CDR1 is LNHNV, CDR2 YYDKDF (reference sequence). This CDR3 spans 16 amino acids. V gave up 9 bases and J gave up 5 bases, with 24 bases separating them. The chain's CDR3 is CATESGGVSDKDTQYF. DNA for the CDR3: TGTGCCACGGAATCTGGAGGGGTCTCAGACAAAGATACGCAGTATTTT.

The V gene is TRBV19, the J gene TRBJ2-1, with TRBD1 matching over 8 bases. CDR1 LNHDA and CDR2 SQIVND come from the germline V gene (reference sequence). V dropped 7 bases and J dropped 7; count of bases not matched to a gene: 6. CDR3 length: 13 residues. CDR3 in DNA: TGTGCCAGTACCGACAGGGGCGGGAATGAGCAGTTCTTC. It yields the protein CASTDRGGNEQFF.

The gene calls are TRBV24-1 and TRBJ2-2, with 9 nucleotides matching TRBD1. The CDR3 loop spans 16 amino acids. V lost 3 bases and J lost 6; bases outside the gene matches: 7. CDR1 is KGHDR and CDR2 is SFDVKD in the germline V gene. The CDR3 DNA reads as TGTGCCACCAGTGATCTTGGGACAGGGAGGGCCGGGGAGCTGTTTTTT. Translated, it gives CATSDLGTGRAGELFF.

This chain uses TRBV7-2 with TRBJ1-2; D is undetermined. CDR1 is SGHTA, CDR2 FQGNSA, per germline. The CDR3 has 16 residues. The V end was cut by 0 bases, the J end by 4 bases, with 15 bases between. CDR3 sequence reads: CASSLAQSANGYGYTF. The CDR3 DNA reads as TGTGCCAGCAGCTTAGCTCAGTCTGCCAATGGCTATGGCTACACCTTC.

The chain couples TRBV25-1 to TRBJ1-4; 9 nucleotides match TRBD1. Germline V lookup: CDR1 MGHDK, CDR2 SYGVNS. Trimming at V came to 2 bases and at J to 7 bases, leaving 2 bases not matched to a gene. The CDR3 contains 14 residues. CDR3 DNA: TGTGCCAGCAGTGAAGACAGGGGGGCTGAAAAACTGTTTTTT. Its protein product is CASSEDRGAEKLFF. The whole variable domain, filled in from reference TRBV25-1 and TRBJ1-4, reads EADIYQTPRYLVIGTGKKITLECSQTMGHDKMYWYQQDPGMELHLIHYSYGVNSTEKGDLSSESTVSRIRTEHFPLTLESARPSHTSQYLCASSEDRGAEKLFFGSGTQLSVL.